The 30 T cell receptor beta chains in this list originate from one sample, sequenced in a study of T cell changes during pregnancy in multiple sclerosis. Clones were read by immunoSEQ multiplex PCR, and TCRdb kept only the in-frame ones, dropping some. Of over 40,000 clones listed, 92% are singletons. The sequences come from CD4+ T cells from peripheral blood mononuclear cells, collected in the second trimester of pregnancy. The origin of the receptors is a female donor with multiple sclerosis, enrolled in a pregnancy study.

The chain has TRBV4-2 and TRBJ2-1; tentative D call: TRBD1 (5 bases). This CDR3 is built from 15 residues. The V gene lost 4 bases and the J gene lost 6 bases, with 16 bases spanning the gap. CDR1 is LGHNA, CDR2 YNFKEQ, per germline. CDR3 in amino acids: CASSPSPPQGNEQFF. CDR3 DNA: TGTGCCAGCAGCCCCAGTCCCCCTCAGGGCAATGAGCAGTTCTTC.

The chain is built from TRBV5-1 and TRBJ1-6; D not certain. There are 15 residues in the CDR3. V lost 4 bases to trimming and J lost 9 bases, with 17 bases between them. Germline V lookup: CDR1 SGHRS, CDR2 YFSETQ. The chain's CDR3 is CASSPTGQAGSPLHF. Written as DNA, the CDR3 is TGCGCCAGCAGCCCGACCGGGCAGGCGGGTTCACCCCTCCACTTT.

This chain uses TRBV6-1 with TRBJ1-2, with D tentatively TRBD1 (5 bases). This CDR3 spans 16 amino acids. Germline CDR1 and CDR2: MNHNS and SASEGT. V was trimmed by 0 bases and J by 0 bases, leaving 11 bases between them. The CDR3 loop is CASSEARGLANYGYTF. CDR3 in DNA: TGTGCCAGCAGTGAAGCAAGGGGTTTAGCTAACTATGGCTACACCTTC.

CDR3 in DNA: TGTGCAAGTCGCTTAGGATGGGACAACTATAATTCACCCCTCCACTTT. Its translation is CASRLGWDNYNSPLHF. V gene TRBV12-2 combines with J gene TRBJ1-6; TRBD1 is the table's D call and was not checked against the DNA. TRBV12-2 is described as a pseudogene. The CDR3 is 16 amino acids.

This chain joins TRBV6-5 and TRBJ2-1; D not certain. The germline V gene has CDR1 MNHEY and CDR2 SVGAGI. The V end was cut by 0 bases, the J end by 5 bases, with 8 bases between. This CDR3 has 14 amino acids. CDR3 loop: CASSYSTGNNEQFF. In DNA, the CDR3 is TGTGCCAGCAGTTACTCGACGGGTAACAATGAGCAGTTCTTC.

The chain joins TRBV5-6 to TRBJ1-4; maybe TRBD1 (5 bases). V was clipped by 6 bases and J by 5 bases, with 17 bases between them. The length of the CDR3 is 15 residues. Germline V lookup: CDR1 SGHDT, CDR2 YYEEEE. The CDR3: CASNGGDRINEKLFF. CDR3 nucleotide sequence: TGTGCCAGCAATGGCGGGGACCGGATCAATGAAAAACTGTTTTTT.

The rearrangement uses TRBV5-5 and TRBJ1-5, with 8 bases aligning to TRBD1. Germline CDR1 and CDR2: SGHKS and YYEKEE (reference sequence). CDR3 length: 15 amino acids. Germline trimming cut 0 bases from V and 9 bases from J; bases unmatched to any gene: 8. CDR3 nucleotide sequence: TGTGCCAGCAGCTTGGATTCAGGGGGCCTGAGGCCCCAGCATTTT. As protein: CASSLDSGGLRPQHF.

This chain connects TRBV5-6 to TRBJ1-1, with 7 bases that match TRBD1. Germline V gene lookup returns CDR1 SGHDT and CDR2 YYEEEE. The CDR3 has 14 amino acids. Germline trimming cut 4 bases from V and 1 base from J; bases unmatched to any gene: 4. Here the CDR3 reads CASSAGTANTEAFF. CDR3 DNA sequence: TGTGCCAGCAGCGCCGGGACAGCGAACACTGAAGCTTTCTTT.

This sequence joins TRBV30 and TRBJ2-3; TRBD2 aligns across 11 bases. The V segment lost 0 bases and the J segment 1 base; nucleotides outside the gene matches: 21. Germline CDR1 reads GTSNPN; CDR2 reads SVGIG (reference sequence). There are 22 residues in the CDR3. CDR3 amino acids: CAWSVLSARFSGRGRGTDTQYF. In DNA, the CDR3 is TGTGCCTGGAGTGTATTGTCAGCCCGCTTTAGCGGGAGGGGGCGCGGCACAGATACGCAGTATTTT.

This chain links TRBV5-6 with TRBJ1-5; maybe TRBD1 (5 bases). The CDR3 is 14 residues long. V dropped 2 bases and J dropped 6 bases, with 12 bases sitting between them. Germline lookup yields CDR1 SGHDT and CDR2 YYEEEE. DNA of the CDR3: TGTGCCAGCAGCTTTCGGGAGGGGCTTCAGCCCCAGCATTTT. It specifies CASSFREGLQPQHF.

DNA of the CDR3: TGTGCCAGCAGCGTAGGTGTAGCGGGGGCCCCCGGGGGGGAGACCCAGTACTTC. Translating it yields CASSVGVAGAPGGETQYF. The rearrangement joins TRBV9 to TRBJ2-5; 9 bases fit TRBD2. This CDR3 region has 18 residues. V trimming: 0 bases; J trimming: 5 bases; junction bases outside the gene matches: 14. CDR1 is SGDLS and CDR2 is YYNGEE in the germline V gene.

The J gene is TRBJ2-1, the V gene TRBV7-2; 8 bases agree with TRBD1. Germline values: CDR1 SGHTA, CDR2 FQGNSA. V lost 5 bases to trimming and J lost 0 bases; unmatched junction nucleotides: 3. The CDR3 has 15 amino acids. CDR3 coding DNA: TGTGCCAGCAGCAGACAGGGGAGCTCCTACAATGAGCAGTTCTTC. It encodes CASSRQGSSYNEQFF. The full variable domain, its missing parts supplied by reference TRBV7-2 and TRBJ2-1, is GAGVSQSPSNKVTEKGKDVELRCDPISGHTALYWYRQSLGQGLEFLIYFQGNSAPDKSGLPSDRFSAERTGGSVSTLTIQRTQQEDSAVYLCASSRQGSSYNEQFFGPGTRLTVL.

This chain joins TRBV18 and TRBJ1-1; 8 nucleotides agree with TRBD1. V lost 2 bases, J lost 5 bases, and 7 bases stayed unmatched. Germline CDR1 and CDR2: KGHSH and LQKENI. The CDR3 extends over 15 amino acids. This chain's CDR3 is CASSPIPDRETEAFF. CDR3 in DNA: TGTGCCAGCTCACCAATCCCGGACAGGGAGACTGAAGCTTTCTTT.

This sequence joins TRBV15 and TRBJ1-5, with 8 bases matching TRBD1. Losses at the gene ends were 3 bases for V and 0 bases for J; bases not matched to a gene: 1. Germline V gene sequence: CDR1 LNHNV, CDR2 YYDKDF (reference sequence). CDR3 size: 15 residues. The CDR3 reads CATSRGTGSNQPQHF. The CDR3 DNA follows: TGTGCCACCAGCAGGGGGACAGGTAGCAATCAGCCCCAGCATTTT.

This chain joins TRBV5-1 and TRBJ1-3; the match to TRBD1 covers 8 bases. Trimming at V came to 2 bases and at J to 2 bases, leaving 9 bases not matched to a gene. Germline V gene sequence: CDR1 SGHRS, CDR2 YFSETQ. The CDR3 is 17 amino acids. The CDR3 DNA reads as TGCGCCAGCAGCTTCTCCCAGGGGGCGAAAGCTGGAAACACCATATATTTT. It specifies CASSFSQGAKAGNTIYF.

This chain links TRBV5-8 with TRBJ1-1; 7 bases fit TRBD1. The CDR3 extends over 13 amino acids. CDR1 is SGHTS, CDR2 YDEGEE, per germline. Trimming took 7 bases from V and 10 from J; bases not matched to a gene: 13. CDR3 amino acids: CASGRGRDFGAFF. In nucleotides, the CDR3 is TGTGCCAGCGGTAGGGGGCGCGATTTTGGAGCTTTCTTT.

This chain connects TRBV5-1 to TRBJ2-3, with TRBD2 matching over 10 bases. CDR1 is SGHRS, CDR2 YFSETQ, per germline. The CDR3 has 14 residues. The trim removed 5 bases at V and 6 bases at J, leaving 6 bases unmatched. The CDR3 DNA sequence: TGCGCCAGCAGTCTAGCGGGAGAGGAGGATACGCAGTATTTT. As protein: CASSLAGEEDTQYF.

The chain recombines TRBV10-3 with TRBJ1-2, with D possibly TRBD1 on 5 matching bases. From germline, CDR1 is ENHRY and CDR2 SYGVKD. CDR3 length: 12 residues. V was shortened by 5 bases and J by 3 bases, with 7 bases between the two germline ends. In DNA, the CDR3 is TGTGCCATCAGTCTGACAGACTATGGCTACACCTTC. This translates into CAISLTDYGYTF.

The gene calls are TRBV18 and TRBJ2-7; D perhaps matches TRBD2 (6 bases). This CDR3 comprises 14 residues. Germline CDR1 is KGHSH and CDR2 is LQKENI. V was trimmed by 3 bases and J by 6 bases, leaving 15 bases between them. In DNA form, the CDR3 reads TGTGCCAGCTCACCGGGACTGCGAGCCTCCGAGCAGTACTTC. Protein: CASSPGLRASEQYF.

The chain uses TRBV28 and TRBJ2-1, with 9 bases matching TRBD1. The CDR3 extends over 14 amino acids. Trimming took 7 bases from V and 6 from J; bases not matched to a gene: 7. Germline V CDR1 and CDR2: MDHEN, SYDVKM. Written as DNA, the CDR3 is TGTGCCAGCATCCGGGACAGGGTTGCCAATGAGCAGTTCTTC. It codes for CASIRDRVANEQFF.

The V call is TRBV6-5, the J call TRBJ1-4; no clear D. Germline values: CDR1 MNHEY, CDR2 SVGAGI. The CDR3 has 14 residues. Trimming took 7 bases from V and 8 from J, leaving 17 bases between them. The CDR3 reads CASKSGGVREKLFF. The CDR3 DNA reads as TGTGCCAGCAAGAGCGGAGGTGTTCGCGAAAAACTGTTTTTT.

The J gene is TRBJ2-1, the V gene TRBV30; 14 bases are shared with TRBD2. CDR3 length equals 19 residues. V gave up 0 bases and J gave up 0 bases; unmatched junction bases: 7. The germline V gene encodes CDR1 GTSNPN and CDR2 SVGIG (reference sequence). The CDR3 loop reads CAWSVLGTSGSPSYNEQFF. DNA of the CDR3: TGTGCCTGGAGTGTACTAGGGACTAGCGGGAGCCCCTCCTACAATGAGCAGTTCTTC.

The V call is TRBV27, the J call TRBJ1-4; D remains ambiguous. This CDR3 has 13 residues. Looked up from germline, CDR1 is MNHEY and CDR2 is SMNVEV (reference sequence). Trimming removed 4 bases at V and 7 bases at J, with 10 bases between. The CDR3 sequence: CASSWEKREKLFF. The CDR3 nucleotides are TGTGCCAGCAGTTGGGAGAAACGTGAAAAACTGTTTTTT.

The chain is built from TRBV2 and TRBJ2-4; D perhaps matches TRBD2 (6 bases). Germline V gene lookup returns CDR1 SNHLY and CDR2 FYNNEI. The CDR3 has 14 amino acids. Trimming left V 8 bases short and J 7 bases short, with 18 bases between. CDR3 in amino acids: CASERPELANIQYF. The CDR3 bases are TGTGCCAGCGAACGACCCGAACTAGCTAACATTCAGTACTTC. The entire variable domain, with the rest obtained from reference TRBV2 and TRBJ2-4, is as follows: EPEVTQTPSHQVTQMGQEVILRCVPISNHLYFYWYRQILGQKVEFLVSFYNNEISEKSEIFDDQFSVERPDGSNFTLKIRSTKLEDSAMYFCASERPELANIQYFGAGTRLSVL.

This clone showed up just once. The chain links TRBV7-9 to TRBJ2-3, with 9 positions matching TRBD2. V dropped 1 base and J dropped 2; count of bases not matched to a gene: 1. The CDR3 contains 15 residues. Germline values: CDR1 SEHNR, CDR2 FQNEAQ (reference sequence). CDR3 nucleotides: TGTGCCAGCAGCTTAGGACTAGCGGCCACAGATACGCAGTATTTT. This codes for CASSLGLAATDTQYF.

V usage is TRBV6-6 and J usage is TRBJ1-2; tentatively, D is TRBD1 (5 bases). This CDR3 has 13 residues. Looked up from germline, CDR1 is MNHNY and CDR2 is SVGAGI (reference sequence). Trimming removed 7 bases from V and 8 bases from J, with 17 bases in between. CDR3 DNA sequence: TGTGCCAGCAATCTACAGGTAGCGGGAGGCTACACCTTC. Translated: CASNLQVAGGYTF.

The chain employs TRBV9 and TRBJ2-3, with 7 bases lining up with TRBD1. CDR1 and CDR2 from the germline V gene are SGDLS and YYNGEE. This CDR3 region has 15 residues. V dropped 4 bases and J dropped 6; count of bases not matched to a gene: 11. The CDR3 coding sequence is TGTGCCAGCAGCCCTGACAGGGTATTTGCGGATACGCAGTATTTT. This gives the protein CASSPDRVFADTQYF.

This chain joins TRBV7-9 and TRBJ1-3, with a weak D call TRBD1 (6 bases). Germline V lookup: CDR1 SEHNR, CDR2 FQNEAQ (reference sequence). V lost 4 bases and J lost 2, with 9 bases in between. The CDR3 is 14 residues long. CDR3 bases: TGTGCCAGCAGCTCGACAGGAGCTGGAAACACCATATATTTT. Its translation is CASSSTGAGNTIYF.

The V and J genes are TRBV14 and TRBJ2-2, with D hard to call. CDR1 and CDR2 (germline): SGHDN, FVKESK. The CDR3 contains 17 residues. V lost 0 bases to trimming and J lost 1 base, with 12 bases between them. CDR3 bases: TGTGCCAGCAGCCAAGATCATGGCTCTAGGAACACCGGGGAGCTGTTTTTT. Its protein is CASSQDHGSRNTGELFF.

This chain uses TRBV28 with TRBJ2-7; D is undetermined. There are 12 residues in the CDR3. Per germline, CDR1 MDHEN and CDR2 SYDVKM. The V end was cut by 8 bases, the J end by 2 bases, with 10 bases between. The CDR3 is CASETYPYEQYF. For the CDR3, the DNA is TGTGCCAGCGAAACCTACCCCTACGAGCAGTACTTC.